A selection of T cell receptor beta chains follows, all from one sample in a study of blood T cells in healthy people across ages. TCRdb reprocessed the 5' RACE reads with MiXCR, giving one entry per CDR3 protein. The data show more than 600,000 distinct CDR3 sequences, more than 20% seen once. A further study also used this sample, focusing on T cells of mothers and their children.

Sequencing was carried out using blood. These receptors all come from a boy aged 10-17 years in good health. CDR3s include the opening cysteine and the closing phenylalanine or tryptophan. Each record gives: CDR3 length, J gene, V gene, D gene, clone size, CDR3 protein, CDR3 DNA. D genes are given only for firm matches. A row's size may be missing; if present it is once, few, many or a size class.

12 | TRBJ1-1 | TRBV11-1 | . | few | CASSPPGPEAFF | TGTGCCAGCAGCCCCCCGGGACCTGAAGCTTTCTTT
15 | TRBJ2-5 | TRBV7-9 | . | . | CASSPNGADKETQYF | TGTGCCAGCAGCCCGAACGGGGCAGACAAAGAGACCCAGTACTTC
14 | TRBJ2-1 | TRBV6-6 | TRBD2 | few | CASSYIAGDGEQFF | TGTGCCAGCAGTTACATTGCGGGGGATGGTGAGCAGTTCTTC
16 | TRBJ2-1 | TRBV20-1 | TRBD2 | . | CSAKLAGRSSYNEQFF | TGCAGTGCGAAATTAGCGGGAAGGAGCTCCTACAATGAGCAGTTCTTC
15 | TRBJ2-5 | TRBV5-1 | TRBD2 | few | CASSFTSGSEETQYF | TGCGCCAGCAGCTTCACTAGCGGGAGTGAAGAGACCCAGTACTTC
15 | TRBJ2-5 | TRBV5-1 | . | . | CASTTTGRKQETQYF | TGCGCCAGCACCACAACCGGACGGAAGCAAGAGACCCAGTACTTC
14 | TRBJ2-7 | TRBV12-3/TRBV12-4 | TRBD1 | . | CASSLGTGLGEQYF | TGTGCCAGCAGTTTAGGGACAGGGCTGGGCGAGCAGTACTTC
13 | TRBJ1-6 | TRBV2 | TRBD1 | . | CASMGQENSPLHF | TGTGCCAGCATGGGACAGGAAAATTCACCCCTCCACTTT
14 | TRBJ2-1 | TRBV29-1 | . | . | CSVGRANSYNEQFF | TGCAGCGTTGGGCGGGCCAACTCCTACAATGAGCAGTTCTTC
12 | TRBJ2-5 | TRBV29-1 | . | few | CSVLSSGETQYF | TGCAGCGTTTTGTCCAGTGGAGAGACCCAGTACTTC
15 | TRBJ2-7 | TRBV21-1 | . | . | CASSKYGRGEYEQYF | TGTGCCAGCAGCAAATACGGCAGGGGGGAGTACGAGCAGTACTTC
15 | TRBJ2-6 | TRBV4-2 | TRBD1 | . | CASGQGSSGANALTF | TGTGCCAGCGGACAGGGATCCTCTGGGGCCAACGCCCTGACTTTC
16 | TRBJ2-7 | TRBV7-8 | . | few | CASRQSLDLAVGEQYF | TGTGCCAGCCGGCAATCATTGGACCTGGCTGTAGGAGAGCAGTACTTC
16 | TRBJ2-1 | TRBV27 | TRBD1 | . | CASNPYEGAPYNEQFF | TGTGCCAGCAACCCCTACGAGGGGGCCCCTTACAATGAGCAGTTCTTC
11 | TRBJ1-2 | TRBV29-1 | . | few | CSGEFDYDYTF | TGTAGCGGTGAATTCGACTATGACTACACCTTC
14 | TRBJ2-4 | TRBV14 | . | . | CASSRLDARNIQYF | TGTGCCAGCAGCCGACTGGACGCTAGAAACATTCAGTACTTC
16 | TRBJ1-1 | TRBV6-5 | TRBD1 | few | CASSLGTGGFYTEAFF | TGTGCCAGCAGTCTCGGGACAGGGGGCTTTTACACTGAAGCTTTCTTT
15 | TRBJ2-7 | TRBV29-1 | . | . | CSVGEVTDKHYEQYF | TGCAGCGTTGGAGAGGTAACGGACAAGCATTACGAGCAGTACTTC
15 | TRBJ2-5 | TRBV7-9 | . | . | CASSPWLPNQETQYF | TGTGCCAGCAGCCCCTGGCTTCCTAATCAAGAGACCCAGTACTTC
17 | TRBJ2-1 | TRBV20-1 | TRBD2 | few | CSARDRERGGPYNEQFF | TGCAGTGCTAGAGATCGGGAGCGGGGGGGCCCCTACAATGAGCAGTTCTTC
14 | TRBJ1-5 | TRBV6-5 | . | few | CASSKSGWNQPQHF | TGTGCCAGCAGTAAATCAGGGTGGAATCAGCCCCAGCATTTT
16 | TRBJ2-7 | TRBV4-1 | TRBD2 | . | CASSAMLAGGPSEQYF | TGCGCCAGCAGCGCGATGCTAGCGGGAGGGCCGAGCGAGCAGTACTTC
12 | TRBJ1-1 | TRBV18 | . | . | CASSSKGAEAFF | TGTGCCAGCTCCTCCAAAGGCGCTGAAGCTTTCTTT
13 | TRBJ1-1 | TRBV21-1 | . | few | CASSKIRDTEAFF | TGTGCCAGCAGCAAAATCCGGGACACTGAAGCTTTCTTT
17 | TRBJ1-5 | TRBV15 | . | . | CATSRDHPEGDDQPQHF | TGTGCCACCAGCAGAGATCATCCTGAAGGGGATGATCAGCCCCAGCATTTT
15 | TRBJ1-2 | TRBV7-2 | . | few | CASTPNTYGGSGYTF | TGTGCCAGCACTCCCAACACCTACGGGGGCTCTGGCTACACCTTC
16 | TRBJ2-1 | TRBV3-1 | . | . | CASSPMSTGTYNEQFF | TGTGCCAGCAGCCCGATGTCGACTGGAACTTACAATGAGCAGTTCTTC
14 | TRBJ2-5 | TRBV7-9 | TRBD1 | . | CASSRGQDGETQYF | TGTGCCAGCAGCAGGGGACAGGACGGCGAGACCCAGTACTTC
18 | TRBJ2-5 | TRBV15 | . | few | CATSRVGTDATPQETQYF | TGTGCCACCAGCAGAGTAGGAACAGATGCGACCCCCCAGGAGACCCAGTACTTC
13 | TRBJ2-5 | TRBV12-3/TRBV12-4 | TRBD1 | . | CASAGTGIETQYF | TGTGCCAGCGCTGGGACAGGGATAGAGACCCAGTACTTC
13 | TRBJ2-7 | TRBV10-3 | . | . | CAILSQGAGEQYF | TGTGCCATCCTTTCGCAGGGAGCAGGGGAGCAGTACTTC
15 | TRBJ1-2 | TRBV11-1 | . | . | CASSSWTVFGYGYTF | TGTGCCAGCAGCTCCTGGACGGTATTCGGCTATGGCTACACCTTC
14 | TRBJ2-7 | TRBV18 | . | few | CASSPGVTSYEQYF | TGCGCCAGCTCACCAGGAGTCACGTCCTACGAGCAGTACTTC
12 | TRBJ2-3 | TRBV24-1 | . | . | CATRGSADTQYF | TGTGCCACCAGGGGTAGCGCAGATACGCAGTATTTT
15 | TRBJ2-1 | TRBV7-2 | TRBD1 | . | CASSLGDRVGGEQFF | TGTGCCAGCAGCTTAGGGGACAGGGTGGGGGGTGAGCAGTTCTTC
14 | TRBJ2-2 | TRBV12-3/TRBV12-4 | . | . | CASSPTGQTGELFF | TGTGCCAGCAGTCCAACCGGGCAGACCGGGGAGCTGTTTTTT
13 | TRBJ2-5 | TRBV20-1 | TRBD2 | many | CSARASGQETQYF | TGCAGTGCTCGGGCTAGCGGACAAGAGACCCAGTACTTC
15 | TRBJ2-6 | TRBV28 | . | few | CASSPGRLGANVLTF | TGTGCCAGCAGTCCGGGACGTCTTGGGGCCAACGTCCTGACTTTC
15 | TRBJ2-4 | TRBV28 | . | . | CASSLKGEAKNIQYF | TGTGCCAGCAGTTTGAAGGGGGAGGCCAAAAACATTCAGTACTTC
12 | TRBJ2-2 | TRBV28 | . | few | CASPSNTGELFF | TGTGCCAGCCCTTCCAACACCGGGGAGCTGTTTTTT
14 | TRBJ2-5 | TRBV19 | . | . | CASSIFGVQETQYF | TGTGCCAGTAGTATTTTCGGGGTACAGGAGACCCAGTACTTC